The clone carrying this T cell receptor beta chain was recorded only once. Its specificity is not known. Assay used: immunoSEQ multiplex PCR; TCRdb lists only in-frame clones, some missing. The data show over 50,000 clones, more than 70% seen once. CDR1 and CDR2 (germline): LNHDA, SQIVND (reference sequence). This CDR3 contains 14 residues. Trimming took 4 bases from V and 5 from J, leaving 15 bases between them. The sample is drawn from a study of OX40 agonist ivuxolimab in advanced cancers. Overall study findings and caveats: On average, CD8+ T cells showed a greater number of expanded clones than CD4+. The study found among the lowest clonal expansion in partial responders at 0.1-3.0 mg/kg.

Sequenced here: CD4+ or CD8+ T cells sorted from blood, sampled in a trial of the OX40 agonist ivuxolimab. This clonotype was sampled from an adult with an advanced solid tumor such as melanoma, head and neck, liver or kidney cancer. The genes are TRBV19 and TRBJ2-7; the D is unclear. This CDR3 reads CASSKPTAPNEQYF. CDR3 bases: TGTGCCAGTAGTAAACCCACAGCTCCTAACGAGCAGTACTTC.